This passage covers 14 T cell receptor beta chains from one sample sequenced in a study of cytomegalovirus exposure and HLA in healthy donors. The PCR contained 60 Vbeta and 13 Jbeta primers. TCRdb keeps only in-frame clones here, not all; method: immunoSEQ multiplex PCR. Among about 130,000 clones, around 74% were seen once, and the ten largest hold around 7%. The specimen sequenced was PBMCs. The receptors here all came from a man aged 35-49 years in good health and CMV-seropositive.

This clone has more than one count but fewer than ten. The gene calls are TRBV9 and TRBJ2-1; 7 nucleotides align to TRBD2. The trim removed 3 bases at V and 0 bases at J, leaving 3 bases unmatched. Germline lookup yields CDR1 SGDLS and CDR2 YYNGEE. The CDR3 has 15 amino acids. The CDR3 region has the DNA TGTGCCAGCAGCGCGGGCGGGAGCTCCTACAATGAGCAGTTCTTC. Translation gives CASSAGGSSYNEQFF.

V is TRBV27 and J is TRBJ2-1; 7 positions match TRBD2. This CDR3 region has 13 residues. The V and J ends lost 2 bases and 9 bases, in that order; junction bases with no gene match: 4. Germline CDR1 reads MNHEY; CDR2 reads SMNVEV (reference sequence). Here the CDR3 reads CASSLRLAAEQFF. CDR3 nucleotide sequence: TGTGCCAGCAGTTTAAGACTAGCAGCTGAGCAGTTCTTC.

The rearrangement links TRBV4-1 to TRBJ2-1; possible D gene TRBD1, 5 bases. Trimming pared 0 bases from V and 9 bases from J, leaving 12 bases between. The CDR3 is 14 amino acids. Germline V gene sequence: CDR1 MGHRA, CDR2 YSYEKL. DNA of the CDR3: TGCGCCAGCAGCCAAGAGGGCAGGGCGAGTGAGCAGTTCTTC. Amino acids: CASSQEGRASEQFF.

The CDR3 DNA follows: TGCGCCAGCAGCTTGGGGACAGGGGTCACAGATACGCAGTATTTT. Residues: CASSLGTGVTDTQYF. The chain joins TRBV5-1 to TRBJ2-3, with 9 bases fitting TRBD1. The ends lost 0 bases at V and 2 bases at J; junction bases unmatched: 1. The CDR3 sequence is 15 residues long. Germline CDR1 and CDR2: SGHRS and YFSETQ.

This chain connects TRBV28 to TRBJ2-2; 9 bases are shared with TRBD1. The V gene's germline CDR1 is MDHEN and CDR2 SYDVKM. This CDR3 comprises 14 residues. Trimming at V came to 7 bases and at J to 11 bases, leaving 11 bases not matched to a gene. The CDR3 loop reads CASNRDRVIVELFF. The CDR3 DNA is TGTGCCAGCAACAGGGACAGGGTTATAGTTGAGCTGTTTTTT.

The chain recombines TRBV4-1 with TRBJ1-1; a weak D match, TRBD1 (6 bases). V lost 3 bases to trimming and J lost 6 bases, with 11 bases between them. The CDR3 contains 13 residues. Per germline, CDR1 MGHRA and CDR2 YSYEKL. CDR3 sequence: CASSQVRGSEAFF. CDR3 bases: TGCGCCAGCAGCCAGGTAAGGGGGTCTGAAGCTTTCTTT.

V is TRBV27 and J is TRBJ1-6, with 9 bases aligning to TRBD1. This CDR3 comprises 17 residues. V shed 5 bases, J shed 4 bases, and the junction held 9 bases outside the gene matches. Germline CDR1 reads MNHEY; CDR2 reads SMNVEV (reference sequence). CDR3 nucleotides: TGTGCCAGCAGTCTACACGTGGGACAGGGTTATAATTCACCCCTCCACTTT. This encodes CASSLHVGQGYNSPLHF.

The rearrangement uses TRBV7-8 and TRBJ1-2; 8 bases line up with TRBD1. Germline-derived CDR1 and CDR2 are SGHVS and FQNEAQ. The J segment lost 7 bases and the V segment lost 7 bases, leaving 5 bases of the junction unmatched. The CDR3 covers 12 residues. CDR3 loop: CASTQDRAGYTF. In DNA form, the CDR3 reads TGTGCCAGCACCCAGGACAGGGCTGGCTACACCTTC.

V is TRBV6-5 and J is TRBJ1-1, with D possibly being TRBD1 (6 bases). The V and J ends lost 10 bases and 1 base respectively, with 16 bases between them. This CDR3 is built from 14 residues. CDR1 MNHEY and CDR2 SVGAGI come from the germline V gene. The DNA of the CDR3 is TGTGCCACCAGAAGGAAGACAGGGAACACTGAAGCTTTCTTT. Translation gives CATRRKTGNTEAFF.

The CDR3 sequence is CASSLNNNEQFF. CDR3 bases: TGTGCCAGCAGCTTAAACAACAATGAGCAGTTCTTC. The chain is built from TRBV11-3 and TRBJ2-1, with unresolved D. V gave up 2 bases and J gave up 5 bases, with 4 bases separating them. This CDR3 region has 12 residues. Germline-derived CDR1 and CDR2 are SGHNT and YENEEA.

The rearrangement uses TRBV6-6 and TRBJ1-6; D is uncertain. The CDR3 is 13 amino acids. Trimming took 0 bases from V and 13 from J, leaving 10 bases between them. Germline V CDR1 and CDR2: MNHNY, SVGAGI (reference sequence). CDR3 in amino acids: CASSYSGPDPLHF. The CDR3 DNA follows: TGTGCCAGCAGTTACTCGGGCCCCGACCCCCTCCACTTT.

This chain uses TRBV19 with TRBJ1-4; the match to TRBD1 covers 9 bases. The CDR3 has 16 residues. Germline CDR1 is LNHDA and CDR2 is SQIVND (reference sequence). V shed 5 bases, J shed 3 bases, and the junction held 7 bases outside the gene matches. The CDR3 DNA reads as TGTGCCAGTAGTCCGGGACAGGGTTCGGCTAATGAAAAACTGTTTTTT. Its protein product is CASSPGQGSANEKLFF.

V usage is TRBV1 and J usage is TRBJ1-2. TRBV1 is a listed pseudogene. CDR3 size: 8 residues. The CDR3 region has the DNA TGCACCAGCAGCCAAGTTAACTTC. This encodes CTSSQVNF.

This clone occurred a few times. The V gene is TRBV5-1, the J gene TRBJ1-6; TRBD1 matches 8 bases. Germline V lookup: CDR1 SGHRS, CDR2 YFSETQ. Trimming cost V 0 bases and J 14 bases; bases outside gene matches: 13. The CDR3 contains 16 residues. Here the CDR3 reads CASSLGDRLGFVTLHF. The CDR3 nucleotides read TGCGCCAGCAGCTTGGGGGACAGGTTGGGCTTCGTGACCCTCCACTTT.